A single T cell receptor (beta chain) is shown here with its context. CDR3 length: 13 amino acids. Germline CDR1 reads SGHDN; CDR2 reads FVKESK. V lost 0 bases and J 10 bases, leaving 9 bases between the germline ends. The data were produced by immunoSEQ multiplex PCR, yet TCRdb's version contains in-frame clones alone and is incomplete. The sample yields around 220,000 clones, over 75% seen once. The data were obtained in a study of blood T cell repertoires in COVID-19. Whole-study context: PBMCs, B-cell-depleted T cells, or T cells provided the cDNA or gDNA that made up the material.

V and J are TRBV14 and TRBJ1-4, with no clear D. The clonotype was recovered from a middle-aged man with acute or convalescent COVID-19. The specimen was peripheral blood. Here the CDR3 reads CASSQDLPPKLFF. As DNA, the CDR3 is TGTGCCAGCAGCCAAGATCTTCCCCCAAAACTGTTTTTT.